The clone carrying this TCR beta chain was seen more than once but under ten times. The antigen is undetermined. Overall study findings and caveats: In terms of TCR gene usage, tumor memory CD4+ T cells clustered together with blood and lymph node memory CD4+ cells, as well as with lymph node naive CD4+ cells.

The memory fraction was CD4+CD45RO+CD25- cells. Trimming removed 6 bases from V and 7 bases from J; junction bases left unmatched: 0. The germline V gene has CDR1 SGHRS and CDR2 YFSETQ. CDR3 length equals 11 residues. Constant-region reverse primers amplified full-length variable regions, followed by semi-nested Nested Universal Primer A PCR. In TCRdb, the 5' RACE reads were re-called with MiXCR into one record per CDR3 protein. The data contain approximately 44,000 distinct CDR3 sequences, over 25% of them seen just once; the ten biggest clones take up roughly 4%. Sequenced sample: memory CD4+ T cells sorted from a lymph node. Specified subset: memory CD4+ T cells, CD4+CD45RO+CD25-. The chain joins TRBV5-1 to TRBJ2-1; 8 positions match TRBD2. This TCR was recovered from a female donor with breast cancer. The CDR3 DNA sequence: TGCGCCAGCACTAGCGGGAATGAGCAGTTCTTC. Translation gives CASTSGNEQFF.